The clone carrying this T cell receptor (beta chain) was recorded many times. Its target is unknown. Amplified regions were TCR beta CDR3 sequences from RNA transcripts. First-round RT-PCR of the TCR CDR3 relied on the HTBI primer set. One entry per CDR3 protein, called by TCRdb with MiXCR from the multiplex PCR reads. The sample has approximately 520,000 distinct CDR3 sequences; 20% are singletons. Diagnosis relied on clinical symptoms, serum thyroxine and TRAb, thyroid ultrasound and orbital computed tomography. The data are from a study of T cells in Graves' hyperthyroidism and ophthalmopathy. Overall study findings and caveats: Blood samples included most of the expanded thyroid clonotypes exceeding 0.001.

The material sequenced was blood. The TCR was taken from a young man with Graves' hyperthyroidism.

DNA for the CDR3: TGTGCCAGCAGCCTAGGTGGCTCCCGTACCTACGAGCAGTACTTC. This encodes CASSLGGSRTYEQYF. The V call is TRBV28, the J call TRBJ2-7; D is undetermined. The CDR3 totals 15 residues. V was clipped by 6 bases and J by 2 bases, with 17 bases between them. Per germline, CDR1 MDHEN and CDR2 SYDVKM.